The 17 T cell receptor beta chains in this list originate from one sample, sequenced in a study of cytomegalovirus exposure and HLA in healthy donors. PCR primers comprised 60 Vbeta and 13 Jbeta primers. Assay used: immunoSEQ multiplex PCR; TCRdb lists only in-frame clones, some missing. The sample records 100,000 to 150,000 clones, roughly 81% being singletons. Source material: PBMCs. These receptors originate from a woman under 40 in good health and CMV-seronegative.

V usage is TRBV20-1 and J usage is TRBJ2-7, with a tentative D call TRBD2 (5 bases). Trimming pared 5 bases from V and 5 bases from J, leaving 10 bases between. Germline values: CDR1 DFQATT, CDR2 SNEGSKA (reference sequence). The CDR3 spans 11 residues. The CDR3 nucleotides read TGCAGTGCTCGTCTAGCACACGAGCAGTACTTC. Its translation: CSARLAHEQYF.

This chain connects TRBV6-5 to TRBJ2-7, with TRBD1 matching 9 bases. Per germline, CDR1 MNHEY and CDR2 SVGAGI. The V and J ends lost 7 bases and 3 bases, in that order; junction bases with no gene match: 10. The CDR3 spans 15 residues. Written as DNA, the CDR3 is TGTGCCAGCATGGGACAGGGACATGGTGTCTACGAGCAGTACTTC. Protein product: CASMGQGHGVYEQYF.

The chain has TRBV4-1 and TRBJ2-3; 8 nucleotides agree with TRBD2. The CDR3 has 17 residues. The V and J ends lost 6 bases and 2 bases, in that order; junction bases with no gene match: 13. The germline gives CDR1 MGHRA, CDR2 YSYEKL. The DNA for the CDR3 is TGCGCCAGCAGACGGGGGGGATTCCTGGGTAACACAGATACGCAGTATTTT. Protein: CASRRGGFLGNTDTQYF.

The chain recombines TRBV6-1 with TRBJ2-2; the match to TRBD1 covers 8 bases. This CDR3 is built from 14 residues. V was pared by 10 bases and J by 8 bases, with 12 bases of the junction left unmatched. Germline assignment: CDR1 MNHNS and CDR2 SASEGT. CDR3 sequence: CATQSSGGAGELFF. In nucleotides, the CDR3 is TGTGCCACCCAGTCATCAGGGGGCGCGGGGGAGCTGTTTTTT.

The rearrangement joins TRBV12-5 to TRBJ2-7; D uncertain. Trimming took 1 base from V and 3 from J, leaving 4 bases between them. CDR1 is LGHNT, CDR2 FRNRAP, per germline. This CDR3 is built from 12 residues. CDR3 bases: TGTGCTAGTGGTTTGGAACTCTACGAGCAGTACTTC. It yields the protein CASGLELYEQYF.

V and J are TRBV29-1 and TRBJ2-2; D not resolved. The CDR3 spans 13 residues. Deletions cut 3 bases from V and 5 bases from J, with 10 bases between. CDR1 and CDR2 from the germline V gene are SQVTM and ANQGSEA. The CDR3 DNA sequence: TGCAGCGTTGATCCATCCGCGACCGGGGAGCTGTTTTTT. Translation: CSVDPSATGELFF.

Comments on this clone: At one end the junction does not follow the germline gene, possibly because of a read error. CDR3 amino acids: CSSNLAGELADTQYF. CDR3 coding DNA: TGTTCCAGCAACCTAGCGGGAGAGTTGGCAGATACGCAGTATTTT. The gene calls are TRBV7-9 and TRBJ2-3; 10 positions match TRBD2. The CDR3 totals 15 residues. From germline, CDR1 is SEHNR and CDR2 FQNEAQ (reference sequence). The full variable domain, its missing parts supplied by reference TRBV7-9 and TRBJ2-3, is DTGVSQNPRHKITKRGQNVTFRCDPISEHNRLYWYRQTLGQGPEFLTYFQNEAQLEKSRLLSDRFSAERPKGSFSTLEIQRTEQGDSAMYLCSSNLAGELADTQYFGPGTRLTVL.

This clone has a single count. The chain combines TRBV27 with TRBJ1-1; TRBD1 matches 9 bases. Per germline, CDR1 MNHEY and CDR2 SMNVEV (reference sequence). Trimming at V came to 8 bases and at J to 6 bases, leaving 4 bases not matched to a gene. This CDR3 contains 12 residues. The CDR3 spells CASPGTGPEAFF. The CDR3 nucleotides are TGTGCCAGCCCCGGGACAGGGCCTGAAGCTTTCTTT.

The count of this clone is one. V gene TRBV29-1 combines with J gene TRBJ2-1, with 9 bases aligning to TRBD2. J gave up 6 bases and V 1 base, and 10 bases lay outside the gene matches. Germline assignment: CDR1 SQVTM and CDR2 ANQGSEA. The CDR3 consists of 16 residues. CDR3 region: CSVEGREGRLGNEQFF. The DNA of the CDR3 is TGCAGCGTTGAAGGGCGGGAGGGCCGGTTGGGCAATGAGCAGTTCTTC.

The CDR3 loop reads CASREGTGELFF. In nucleotides, the CDR3 is TGTGCCAGCAGAGAGGGCACCGGGGAGCTGTTTTTT. The chain couples TRBV4-2 to TRBJ2-2, with D possibly matching TRBD2 (5 bases). Trimming shortened V by 6 bases and J by 4 bases, and 6 bases separated the two germline ends. Germline V gives CDR1 LGHNA, CDR2 YNFKEQ. The CDR3 has 12 residues.

This chain connects TRBV7-2 to TRBJ1-1; TRBD1 aligns across 7 bases. From germline, CDR1 is SGHTA and CDR2 FQGNSA. The CDR3 spans 15 residues. Trimming at V came to 4 bases and at J to 5 bases, leaving 10 bases not matched to a gene. CDR3 nucleotide sequence: TGTGCCAGCAGCTCCCTAGCCCGGGGACAGACTGAAGCTTTCTTT. Its protein product is CASSSLARGQTEAFF.

The chain employs TRBV9 and TRBJ2-3; the D gene is possibly TRBD2 (6 bases). Germline CDR1 is SGDLS and CDR2 is YYNGEE. The CDR3 consists of 17 residues. Trimming pared 0 bases from V and 0 bases from J, leaving 14 bases between. Here the CDR3 DNA reads TGTGCCAGCAGCGTAGGGAGGGTCTGGACTAGCACAGATACGCAGTATTTT. Its translation is CASSVGRVWTSTDTQYF. The variable domain in full, completed from reference TRBV9 and TRBJ2-3, reads DSGVTQTPKHLITATGQRVTLRCSPRSGDLSVYWYQQSLDQGLQFLIQYYNGEERAKGNILERFSAQQFPDLHSELNLSSLELGDSALYFCASSVGRVWTSTDTQYFGPGTRLTVL.

A few counts support this clone. The chain employs TRBV6-1 and TRBJ2-1, with TRBD2 matching 10 bases. CDR3 length: 15 amino acids. Trimming cost V 6 bases and J 4 bases; bases outside gene matches: 6. Germline CDR1 MNHNS, CDR2 SASEGT. CDR3 in DNA: TGTGCCAGCAGGACCGGGACTAGCGTTTACAATGAGCAGTTCTTC. Translated, it gives CASRTGTSVYNEQFF.

This sequence joins TRBV9 and TRBJ1-3; TRBD1 is a possible D gene (5 bases). The CDR3 loop spans 16 amino acids. CDR1 and CDR2 (germline): SGDLS, YYNGEE. V lost 0 bases and J 0 bases, leaving 10 bases between the germline ends. The chain's CDR3 is CASSVDRRSSGNTIYF. CDR3 bases: TGTGCCAGCAGCGTAGACAGGAGATCCTCTGGAAACACCATATATTTT.

The V call is TRBV6-5, the J call TRBJ1-1; 8 bases fit TRBD1. The V and J ends lost 4 bases and 5 bases, in that order; junction bases with no gene match: 6. The CDR3 has 14 residues. Germline V gene lookup returns CDR1 MNHEY and CDR2 SVGAGI. The CDR3 DNA reads TGTGCCAGCAGTTCCCTCGGACAGGGAACTGAAGCTTTCTTT. Amino acids: CASSSLGQGTEAFF.

The chain is built from TRBV6-6 and TRBJ1-2; weak D call: TRBD1 (5 bases). Germline CDR1 reads MNHNY; CDR2 reads SVGAGI (reference sequence). Trimming took off 1 base at V and 4 bases at J, with 10 bases between the two ends. The CDR3 extends over 14 amino acids. The CDR3 sequence: CASSYFDSSYGYTF. The CDR3 DNA follows: TGTGCCAGCAGTTACTTCGACAGCTCCTATGGCTACACCTTC.

V gene TRBV7-9 combines with J gene TRBJ1-2; D is uncertain. Per the germline V gene, CDR1 is SEHNR and CDR2 is FQNEAQ (reference sequence). The CDR3 is 16 amino acids. Trimming stripped 1 base from V and 3 bases from J, with 15 bases between. CDR3 in amino acids: CASSLGGGFGDYGYTF. CDR3 DNA: TGTGCCAGCAGCTTAGGTGGCGGCTTCGGGGACTATGGCTACACCTTC.